The 5 T cell receptor beta chains below all came from one sample that was sequenced in a study of Ad26.COV2.S vaccination and SARS-CoV-2 variants. Indicated treatment: roughly 20 received Ad26.COV2.S at low or high dose, single or two shots; several received placebo; per-sample allocation not given. The samples date from day 63 after the first vaccine or placebo injection. The method was immunoSEQ multiplex PCR; TCRdb's version includes in-frame clones alone and lacks a portion of them. The table has around 450,000 clones, roughly 91% seen once. The sequenced sample was peripheral blood, obtained in a trial of Ad26.COV2.S vaccine versus placebo. Receptors originate from a person aged 18 to 59 who received the Ad26.COV2.S COVID-19 vaccine or a placebo.

The chain carries TRBV9 and TRBJ2-2; D is possibly TRBD2 (5 bases). The germline V and J ends were trimmed by 3 bases and 6 bases, with 9 bases remaining between them. From germline, CDR1 is SGDLS and CDR2 YYNGEE. The CDR3 sequence is 13 residues long. CDR3 nucleotides: TGTGCCAGCAGCGCCTCTAGCCCCGGGGAGCTGTTTTTT. It encodes CASSASSPGELFF.

The J gene is TRBJ2-7, the V gene TRBV12-3 or TRBV12-4; TRBD1 is a possible D gene (6 bases). CDR3 length: 13 amino acids. V lost 5 bases and J 3 bases, leaving 11 bases between the germline ends. As DNA, the CDR3 is TGTGCCAGCAGTCCGACAGGTTTCTACGAGCAGTACTTC. It is translated as CASSPTGFYEQYF.

Notes on this clone: The identical CDR3 is also encoded by other nucleotide sequences in the sample. The chain recombines TRBV12-3 or TRBV12-4 with TRBJ2-7, with 7 bases lining up with TRBD2. The CDR3 runs 13 residues. The V segment lost 4 bases and the J segment 3 bases; nucleotides outside the gene matches: 3. This CDR3 is CASSSGTNYEQYF. The CDR3 DNA reads TGTGCCAGCAGTTCCGGGACTAACTACGAGCAGTACTTC.

This chain uses TRBV5-4 with TRBJ2-2, with D unclear. The CDR3 has 13 amino acids. The germline CDR1 and CDR2 sequences are SGHNT and YYREEE (reference sequence). The V end was cut by 4 bases, the J end by 4 bases, with 8 bases between. The CDR3 region is CASSVDSTGELFF. In DNA, the CDR3 is TGTGCCAGCAGCGTAGATAGCACCGGGGAGCTGTTTTTT.

Worth noting for this clone: This specimen includes other DNA sequences encoding the same CDR3. This chain joins TRBV12-3 or TRBV12-4 and TRBJ2-5, with D perhaps being TRBD1 or TRBD2 (6 bases each). Trimming removed 3 bases from V and 5 bases from J, with 10 bases in between. This CDR3 has 13 residues. The CDR3 protein is CASSFLGGETQYF. Here the CDR3 DNA reads TGTGCCAGCAGTTTTCTAGGGGGGGAGACCCAGTACTTC.